Only a few counts were recorded for the clone carrying this T cell receptor (beta chain). The sample originates from a study of CD8 T cells in ankylosing spondylitis. Preparation of TCR beta libraries was done by quantitative 5'-RACE with molecular barcodes. TCRdb analysed the 5' RACE reads with MiXCR anew, one entry per CDR3 protein. The top ten hold 25% to 30% of the sample, which has over 20,000 distinct CDR3 sequences, 17% seen once. Germline V gene sequence: CDR1 SEHNR, CDR2 FQNEAQ (reference sequence). The CDR3 runs to 16 residues. J lost 10 bases, V lost 5 bases, and 16 bases had no gene match.

The sample taken for sequencing was blood. This sequence originates from a male donor with ankylosing spondylitis or in good health (not recorded which). The chain combines TRBV7-9 with TRBJ2-3; 9 bases align to TRBD2. CDR3 sequence (DNA): TGTGCCAGCAGCCGACGTGCGAGCGGGGGGCCCGGGGCGCAGTATTTT. It translates to CASSRRASGGPGAQYF.